These T cell receptor beta chains were read from a single sample in a study of shared clonotypes between healthy human individuals. Some clones are missing from TCRdb's copy, which holds only in-frame ones; the method was immunoSEQ multiplex PCR. The sample yields some 2,500,000 clones, roughly 90% seen once. Sequenced input: naive CD4+ T cells from PBMCs. These receptors originate from a man between 18 and 29 years old in good health. Some clones in this sample may be carry-over from other donors' samples. Each CDR3 is given with its conserved first and last residue. A D gene is named only where the DNA matches it firmly. Rows give clone size only sometimes, using once, few, many, or a class for an expanded clone.

cdr3_nt	cdr3_aa	j_call	clone_size	cdr3_length	d_call	v_call
TGTGCCAGCAGTTACTCGAGAGGGTGGGGCACAGATACGCAGTATTTT	CASSYSRGWGTDTQYF	TRBJ2-3	NA	16	NA	TRBV6-6
TGTGCCAGCAGCCACACCTACGAGCAGTACTTC	CASSHTYEQYF	TRBJ2-7	NA	11	NA	TRBV14
TGTGCCAGCAGCTTATCCCCCGGGACCCACACCGGGGAGCTGTTTTTT	CASSLSPGTHTGELFF	TRBJ2-2	NA	16	NA	TRBV5-5
TGCAGTGCTAGGTCCTTAGAGACCCAGTACTTC	CSARSLETQYF	TRBJ2-5	NA	11	NA	TRBV20-1
TGTGCCAGCAGTGAAGCGCTCGGGAACACTGAAGCTTTCTTT	CASSEALGNTEAFF	TRBJ1-1	few	14	NA	TRBV6-1
TGCGCCAGCAGCCTGGCACTAGCGGGAGACGAGCAGTACTTC	CASSLALAGDEQYF	TRBJ2-7	once	14	TRBD2	TRBV5-1
TGCGCCAGCAGCTTGGAGGGGACAGGGGGTGAAAAACTGTTTTTT	CASSLEGTGGEKLFF	TRBJ1-4	NA	15	TRBD1	TRBV5-1
TGTGCCAGCAGCTTACAGGCAGGGGCCCACGAGCAGTACTTC	CASSLQAGAHEQYF	TRBJ2-7	NA	14	NA	TRBV7-9
TGTGCCAGCAGCTTAGTAGGGCTAGCGGGACACGCAGATACGCAGTATTTT	CASSLVGLAGHADTQYF	TRBJ2-3	NA	17	TRBD2	TRBV7-9
TGTGCCAGTAGTATGGACAGGGTTAACGAAAAACTGTTTTTT	CASSMDRVNEKLFF	TRBJ1-4	NA	14	TRBD1	TRBV19
TGCGCCAGCAGCATGGAGCGGGAGAGCTACGAGCAGTACTTC	CASSMERESYEQYF	TRBJ2-7	NA	14	TRBD2	TRBV5-1
TGCGCCAGCAGCCAAGGATGGGGGTCCGGGGAGCTGTTTTTT	CASSQGWGSGELFF	TRBJ2-2	NA	14	NA	TRBV4-3
TGTGCCAGCAGCTCTGGACAGGGTTCAACTAATGAAAAACTGTTTTTT	CASSSGQGSTNEKLFF	TRBJ1-4	NA	16	TRBD1	TRBV7-9
TGTGCCAGCAGCTCCCTCAGGGGGAAGAACACCGGGGAGCTGTTTTTT	CASSSLRGKNTGELFF	TRBJ2-2	NA	16	TRBD1	TRBV11-2
TGCAGTCCATACATGAACACTGAAGCTTTCTTT	CSPYMNTEAFF	TRBJ1-1	NA	11	NA	TRBV20-1
TGTGCCTGGGCGACAGTCAGAGGGGGCTACACCTTC	CAWATVRGGYTF	TRBJ1-2	NA	12	NA	TRBV30
TGTGCCAGCAGCTTTCCGGGCGGGAGAGGCGATACGCAGTATTTT	CASSFPGGRGDTQYF	TRBJ2-3	NA	15	TRBD2	TRBV7-9
TGTGCCAGCAGTTTATGGGTAGGGGCGGTTAGTCGGAGGAACACTGAAGCTTTCTTT	CASSLWVGAVSRRNTEAFF	TRBJ1-1	NA	19	NA	TRBV28
TGTGCCAGCAGCTTATGGGGTCCAGGGGCGGGAGATACGCAGTATTTT	CASSLWGPGAGDTQYF	TRBJ2-3	NA	16	NA	TRBV7-2
TGCGCCAGCAGCTTCCTTAGCGGGAGCACAGATACGCAGTATTTT	CASSFLSGSTDTQYF	TRBJ2-3	NA	15	TRBD2	TRBV5-1
TGTGCCAGCAGCTTTCGTAGTGGCAATCAGCCCCAGCATTTT	CASSFRSGNQPQHF	TRBJ1-5	NA	14	NA	TRBV11-3
TGTGCCAGCAGCTTAACATCCGGGGACCTTCATTTT	CASSLTSGDLHF	TRBJ1-5	NA	12	NA	TRBV7-2
TGCAGTGCTTCTAGCACAGATACGCAGTATTTT	CSASSTDTQYF	TRBJ2-3	NA	11	NA	TRBV20-1
TGTGCCAGCAGCACCCGGACAGGGGGAGAGACCCAGTACTTC	CASSTRTGGETQYF	TRBJ2-5	once	14	TRBD1	TRBV11-2
TGTGCCAGCAGTCACTACTCTGGGGCCAACGTCCTGACTTTC	CASSHYSGANVLTF	TRBJ2-6	NA	14	NA	TRBV27
TGTGCCAGCAGCCCCACACGGAACACTGAAGCTTTCTTT	CASSPTRNTEAFF	TRBJ1-1	once	13	NA	TRBV7-3
TGTGCCAGCAGTCAACTTTCGCGGTTGACACTTCCCTACGAGCAGTACTTC	CASSQLSRLTLPYEQYF	TRBJ2-7	NA	17	NA	TRBV2
TGCAGCGTTGAACACAGGCTTAACACTGAAGCTTTCTTT	CSVEHRLNTEAFF	TRBJ1-1	NA	13	NA	TRBV29-1
TGTGCCAGCAGACGGGAGGGAATGAAGACCCAGTACTTC	CASRREGMKTQYF	TRBJ2-5	NA	13	TRBD2	TRBV11-2
TGTGCCAGCCGCGGACTAGCGGGAAACACCGGGGAGCTGTTTTTT	CASRGLAGNTGELFF	TRBJ2-2	NA	15	TRBD2	TRBV2
TGTGCCAGCAGCTCGACAGGGTTTAGTGGCTACACCTTC	CASSSTGFSGYTF	TRBJ1-2	NA	13	TRBD1	TRBV7-2
TGTGCCAGCAGCCCCCGGGAGGGGACGAGCGGGCCTACCAAAAACATTCAGTACTTC	CASSPREGTSGPTKNIQYF	TRBJ2-4	NA	19	TRBD2	TRBV5-4